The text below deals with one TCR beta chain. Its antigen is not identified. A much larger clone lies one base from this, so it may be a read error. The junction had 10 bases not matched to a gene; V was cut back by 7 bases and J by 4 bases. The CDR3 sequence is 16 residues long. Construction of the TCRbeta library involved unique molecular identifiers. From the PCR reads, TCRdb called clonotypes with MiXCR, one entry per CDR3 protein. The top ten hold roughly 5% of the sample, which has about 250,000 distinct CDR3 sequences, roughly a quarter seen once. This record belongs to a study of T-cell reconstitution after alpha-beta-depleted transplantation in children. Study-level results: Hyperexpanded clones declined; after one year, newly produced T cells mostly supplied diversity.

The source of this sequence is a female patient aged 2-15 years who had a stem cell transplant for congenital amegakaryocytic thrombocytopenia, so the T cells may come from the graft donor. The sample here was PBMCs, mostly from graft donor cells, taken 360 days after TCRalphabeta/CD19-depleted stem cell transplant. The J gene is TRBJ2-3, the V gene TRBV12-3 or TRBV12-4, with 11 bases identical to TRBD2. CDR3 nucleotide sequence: TGTGCCAGCATAAAAAATAGCGGGAGGGCCCCAGATACGCAGTATTTT. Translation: CASIKNSGRAPDTQYF.